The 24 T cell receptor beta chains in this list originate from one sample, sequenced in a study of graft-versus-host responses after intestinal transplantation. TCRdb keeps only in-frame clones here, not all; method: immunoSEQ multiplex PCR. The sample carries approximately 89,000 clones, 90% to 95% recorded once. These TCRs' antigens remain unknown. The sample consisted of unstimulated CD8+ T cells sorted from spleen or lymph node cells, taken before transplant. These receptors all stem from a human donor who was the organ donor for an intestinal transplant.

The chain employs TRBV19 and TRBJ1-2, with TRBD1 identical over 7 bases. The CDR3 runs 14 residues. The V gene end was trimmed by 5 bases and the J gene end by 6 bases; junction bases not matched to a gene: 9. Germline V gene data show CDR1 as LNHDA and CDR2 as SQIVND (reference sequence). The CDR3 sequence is CASSPGTALDGYTF. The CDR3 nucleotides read TGTGCCAGTAGTCCCGGGACAGCCCTTGATGGCTACACCTTC.

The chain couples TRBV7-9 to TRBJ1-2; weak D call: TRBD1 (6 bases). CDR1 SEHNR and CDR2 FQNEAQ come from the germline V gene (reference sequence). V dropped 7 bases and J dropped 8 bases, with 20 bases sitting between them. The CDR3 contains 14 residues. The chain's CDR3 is CASMLSAGVSGYTF. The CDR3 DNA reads TGTGCCAGCATGCTTTCGGCAGGGGTAAGCGGCTACACCTTC.

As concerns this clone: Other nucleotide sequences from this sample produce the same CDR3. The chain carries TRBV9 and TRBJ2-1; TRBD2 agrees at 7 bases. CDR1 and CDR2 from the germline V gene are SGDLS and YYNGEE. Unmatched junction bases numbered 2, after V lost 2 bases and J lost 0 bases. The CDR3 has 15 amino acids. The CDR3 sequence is CASSVGGGSYNEQFF. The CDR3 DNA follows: TGTGCCAGCAGCGTCGGCGGGGGCTCCTACAATGAGCAGTTCTTC. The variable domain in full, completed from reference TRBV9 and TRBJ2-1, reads DSGVTQTPKHLITATGQRVTLRCSPRSGDLSVYWYQQSLDQGLQFLIQYYNGEERAKGNILERFSAQQFPDLHSELNLSSLELGDSALYFCASSVGGGSYNEQFFGPGTRLTVL.

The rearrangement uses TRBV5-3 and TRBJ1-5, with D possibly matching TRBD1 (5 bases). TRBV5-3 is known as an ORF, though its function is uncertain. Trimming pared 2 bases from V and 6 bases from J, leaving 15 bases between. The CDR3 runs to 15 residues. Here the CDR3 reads CARSFKWRGGQPQHF. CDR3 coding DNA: TGTGCCAGAAGCTTTAAGTGGAGGGGCGGTCAGCCCCAGCATTTT.

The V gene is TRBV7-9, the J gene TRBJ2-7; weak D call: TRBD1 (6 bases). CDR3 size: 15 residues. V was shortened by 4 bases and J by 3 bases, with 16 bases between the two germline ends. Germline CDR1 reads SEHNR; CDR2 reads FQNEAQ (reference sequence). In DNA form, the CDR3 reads TGTGCCAGCAGCTCAGCCGGGACACCGGTCTACGAGCAGTACTTC. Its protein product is CASSSAGTPVYEQYF.

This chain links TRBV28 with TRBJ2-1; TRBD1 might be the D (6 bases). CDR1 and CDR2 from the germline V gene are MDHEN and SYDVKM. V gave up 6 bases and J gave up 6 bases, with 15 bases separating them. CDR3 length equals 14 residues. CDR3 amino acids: CASRRTGNSNEQFF. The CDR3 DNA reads TGTGCCAGCAGGCGAACAGGGAACAGCAATGAGCAGTTCTTC. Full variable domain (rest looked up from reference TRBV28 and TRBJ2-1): DVKVTQSSRYLVKRTGEKVFLECVQDMDHENMFWYRQDPGLGLRLIYFSYDVKMKEKGDIPEGYSVSREKKERFSLILESASTNQTSMYLCASRRTGNSNEQFFGPGTRLTVL.

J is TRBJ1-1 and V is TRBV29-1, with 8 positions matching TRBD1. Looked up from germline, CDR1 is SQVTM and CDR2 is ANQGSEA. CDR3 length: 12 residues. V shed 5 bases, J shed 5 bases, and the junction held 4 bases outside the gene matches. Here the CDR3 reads CSVTTGGTEAFF. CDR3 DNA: TGCAGCGTTACTACAGGGGGGACTGAAGCTTTCTTT.

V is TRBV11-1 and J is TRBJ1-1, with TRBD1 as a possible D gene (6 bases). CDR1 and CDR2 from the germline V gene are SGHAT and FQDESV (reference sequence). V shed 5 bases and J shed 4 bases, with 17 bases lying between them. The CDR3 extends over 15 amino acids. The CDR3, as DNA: TGTGCCAGCAGCCACCCTCAGGGGTTAACCACTGAAGCTTTCTTT. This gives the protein CASSHPQGLTTEAFF.

In DNA form, the CDR3 reads TGTGCCAGCAGCCATTTACAGGGCCAGATCTATGGCTACACCTTC. It yields the protein CASSHLQGQIYGYTF. The V gene is TRBV14, the J gene TRBJ1-2; possible D gene TRBD1, 6 bases. CDR3 size: 15 residues. Deletions cut 3 bases from V and 4 bases from J, with 15 bases between. Germline V lookup: CDR1 SGHDN, CDR2 FVKESK.

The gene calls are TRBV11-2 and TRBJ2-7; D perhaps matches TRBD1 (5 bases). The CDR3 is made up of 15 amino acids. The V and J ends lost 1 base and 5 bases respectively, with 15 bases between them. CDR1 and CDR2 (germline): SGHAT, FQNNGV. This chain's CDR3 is CASSLGAGSGHEQYF. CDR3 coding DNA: TGTGCCAGCAGCTTAGGGGCAGGGTCGGGCCACGAGCAGTACTTC.

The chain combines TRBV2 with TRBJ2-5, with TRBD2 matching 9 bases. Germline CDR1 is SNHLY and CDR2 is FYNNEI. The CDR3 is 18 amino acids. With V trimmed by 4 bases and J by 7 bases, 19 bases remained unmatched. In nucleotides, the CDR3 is TGTGCCAGCAGTGGAGGGGCCACGGCGGGGGGGCGTGAGGGGACCCAGTACTTC. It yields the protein CASSGGATAGGREGTQYF. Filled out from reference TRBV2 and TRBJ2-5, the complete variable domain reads EPEVTQTPSHQVTQMGQEVILRCVPISNHLYFYWYRQILGQKVEFLVSFYNNEISEKSEIFDDQFSVERPDGSNFTLKIRSTKLEDSAMYFCASSGGATAGGREGTQYFGPGTRLLVL.

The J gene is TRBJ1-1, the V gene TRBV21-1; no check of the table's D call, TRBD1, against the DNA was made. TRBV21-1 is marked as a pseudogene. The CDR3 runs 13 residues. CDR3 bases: TGTGCCAGCAGCCTTAGGGGGCGGCCTGAAGCTTTCTTT. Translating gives CASSLRGRPEAFF.

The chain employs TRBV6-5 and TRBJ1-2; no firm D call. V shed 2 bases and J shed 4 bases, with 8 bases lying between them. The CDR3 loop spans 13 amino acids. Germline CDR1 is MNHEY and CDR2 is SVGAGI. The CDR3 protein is CASSYGRAYGYTF. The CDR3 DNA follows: TGTGCCAGCAGTTACGGGAGGGCCTATGGCTACACCTTC.

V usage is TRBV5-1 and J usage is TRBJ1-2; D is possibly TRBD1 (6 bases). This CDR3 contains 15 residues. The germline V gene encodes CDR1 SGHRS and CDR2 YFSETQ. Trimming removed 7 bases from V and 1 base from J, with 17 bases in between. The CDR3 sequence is CASHQGSSLNYGYTF. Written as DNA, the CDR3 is TGCGCCAGCCATCAGGGGTCCTCCCTTAACTATGGCTACACCTTC.

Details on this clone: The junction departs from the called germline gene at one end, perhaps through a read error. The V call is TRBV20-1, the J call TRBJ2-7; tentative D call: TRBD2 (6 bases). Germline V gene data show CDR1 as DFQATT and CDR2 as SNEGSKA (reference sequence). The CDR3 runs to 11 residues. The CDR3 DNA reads TGCAGTGCTCGCCGACTAGGGAACTGGATTTTC. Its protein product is CSARRLGNWIF.

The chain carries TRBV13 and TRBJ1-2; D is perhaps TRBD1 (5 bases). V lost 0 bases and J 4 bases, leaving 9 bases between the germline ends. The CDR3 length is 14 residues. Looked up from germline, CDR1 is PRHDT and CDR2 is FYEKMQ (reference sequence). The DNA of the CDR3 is TGTGCCAGCAGCTTAGGCCTACAGGTCTATGGCTACACCTTC. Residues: CASSLGLQVYGYTF.

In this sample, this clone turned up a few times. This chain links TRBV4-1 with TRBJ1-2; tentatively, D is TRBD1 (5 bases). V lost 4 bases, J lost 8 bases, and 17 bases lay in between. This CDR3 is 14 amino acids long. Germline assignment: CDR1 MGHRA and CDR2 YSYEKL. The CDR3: CASSPRDSGGGYTF. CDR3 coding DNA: TGCGCCAGCAGCCCCCGGGACTCCGGCGGAGGCTACACCTTC.

The CDR3 nucleotides read TGTGCCAGCAGCCCCCCAAGCGGGGGCTGGAGGGAGACCCAGTACTTC. It specifies CASSPPSGGWRETQYF. The genes are TRBV7-9 and TRBJ2-5, with 8 positions matching TRBD2. The CDR3 totals 16 residues. Germline trimming cut 5 bases from V and 5 bases from J; bases unmatched to any gene: 13. Germline CDR1 is SEHNR and CDR2 is FQNEAQ (reference sequence).

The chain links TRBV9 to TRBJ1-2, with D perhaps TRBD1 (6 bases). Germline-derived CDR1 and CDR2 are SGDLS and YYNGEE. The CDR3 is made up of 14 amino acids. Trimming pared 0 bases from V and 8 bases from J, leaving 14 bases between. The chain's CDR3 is CASSVGGGDRGYTF. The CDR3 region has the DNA TGTGCCAGCAGCGTAGGAGGGGGGGATCGAGGCTACACCTTC.

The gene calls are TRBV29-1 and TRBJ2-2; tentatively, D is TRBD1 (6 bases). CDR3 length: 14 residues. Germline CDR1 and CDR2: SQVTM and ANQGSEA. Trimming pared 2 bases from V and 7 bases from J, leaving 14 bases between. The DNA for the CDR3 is TGCAGCGTTGAATTTCTGGGGGCGGGCGGGGAGCTGTTTTTT. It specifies CSVEFLGAGGELFF.

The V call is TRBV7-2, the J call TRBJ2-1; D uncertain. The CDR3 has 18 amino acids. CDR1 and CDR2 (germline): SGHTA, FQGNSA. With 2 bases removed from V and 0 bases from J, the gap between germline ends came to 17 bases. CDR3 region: CASSLWSSLRPSYNEQFF. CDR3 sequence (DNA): TGTGCCAGCAGCTTATGGAGTTCTTTACGTCCCTCCTACAATGAGCAGTTCTTC.

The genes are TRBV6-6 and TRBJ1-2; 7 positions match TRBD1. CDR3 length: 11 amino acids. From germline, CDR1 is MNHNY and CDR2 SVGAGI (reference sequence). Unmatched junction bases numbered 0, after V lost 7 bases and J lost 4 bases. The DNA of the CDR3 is TGTGCCAGCACAGGGGGCTATGGCTACACCTTC. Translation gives CASTGGYGYTF.

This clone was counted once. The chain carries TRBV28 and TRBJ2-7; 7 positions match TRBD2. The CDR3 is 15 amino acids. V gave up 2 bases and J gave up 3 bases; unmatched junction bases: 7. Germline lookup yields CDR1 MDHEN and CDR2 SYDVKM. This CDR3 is CASSLNWGGNYEQYF. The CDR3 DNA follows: TGTGCCAGCAGTTTAAATTGGGGAGGGAACTACGAGCAGTACTTC. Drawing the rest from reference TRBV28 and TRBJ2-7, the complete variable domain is DVKVTQSSRYLVKRTGEKVFLECVQDMDHENMFWYRQDPGLGLRLIYFSYDVKMKEKGDIPEGYSVSREKKERFSLILESASTNQTSMYLCASSLNWGGNYEQYFGPGTRLTVT.

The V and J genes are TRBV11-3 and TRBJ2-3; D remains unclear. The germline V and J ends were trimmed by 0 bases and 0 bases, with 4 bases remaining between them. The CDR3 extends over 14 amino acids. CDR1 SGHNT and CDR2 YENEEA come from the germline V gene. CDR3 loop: CASSLEASTDTQYF. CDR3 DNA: TGTGCCAGCAGCTTAGAAGCTAGCACAGATACGCAGTATTTT.